This TCR beta chain derives from a study of STAT3 mutations in large granular lymphocyte leukemia. About this clone itself: No antigen is known for it.

Trimming stripped 0 bases from V and 8 bases from J, with 12 bases between. Germline V gene lookup returns CDR1 SGHRS and CDR2 YFSETQ. CDR3 length equals 14 residues. The study's findings and limits: At least one immunodominant TCR beta clonotype appeared in every T-cell large granular lymphocyte leukemia patient. All newly emerging clones after therapy were STAT3 wild type.

TCRbeta libraries averaged around 40,000 productive templates per sample. TCRdb's table, derived via immunoSEQ multiplex PCR, lists solely in-frame clones and lacks some. The sample shows 9,500 to 15,000 clones, 60% to 85% of them seen only once. The J gene is TRBJ2-1, the V gene TRBV5-1; D perhaps matches TRBD2 (6 bases). The sequenced material came from peripheral blood mononuclear cells. The TCR comes from a man aged 55 to 70 with T-cell large granular lymphocyte leukemia. Some clones in this sample may be carry-over from other donors' samples. This chain's CDR3 is CASSLVGDSHEQFF. For the CDR3, the DNA is TGCGCCAGCAGCTTGGTTGGGGACTCACATGAGCAGTTCTTC. Based on the CDR3 plus reference TRBV5-1 and TRBJ2-1, the full variable domain is KAGVTQTPRYLIKTRGQQVTLSCSPISGHRSVSWYQQTPGQGLQFLFEYFSETQRNKGNFPGRFSGRQFSNSRSEMNVSTLELGDSALYLCASSLVGDSHEQFFGPGTRLTVL.